This passage covers 25 T cell receptor beta chains from one sample sequenced in a study of cytomegalovirus exposure and HLA in healthy donors (dated by TCRdb to about 2017). Library preparation was by the immunoSEQ multiplex PCR assay. A mixture of 60 forward primers for TCR Vbeta segments and 13 reverse primers for TCR Jbeta segments was used in the multiplex PCR. TCRdb took this table from immuneACCESS and kept in-frame rearrangements with V and J called. Such tables lack part of the clones; where checked against another copy, unresolved V genes explain under half of the gap, and the rest is unexplained. A total of around 100,000 clones appear in this sample, about 80% of them only once. Jointly, the top ten make up under 4.5% of the sample. The specimen sequenced was PBMCs. The receptors here all came from a female donor in good health and CMV-seropositive.

This clone was found a few times. The chain links TRBV27 to TRBJ1-5, with 12 bases fitting TRBD1. CDR1 and CDR2 (germline): MNHEY, SMNVEV (reference sequence). This CDR3 has 15 residues. The junction had 6 bases not matched to a gene; V was cut back by 6 bases and J by 6 bases. CDR3: CASSDGTGGVQPQHF. Here the CDR3 DNA reads TGTGCCAGCAGCGATGGGACAGGGGGCGTTCAGCCCCAGCATTTT.

Written as DNA, the CDR3 is TGTGCCTGGAGTTTTCAGGGGACTGAAGCTTTCTTT. Translation: CAWSFQGTEAFF. The chain recombines TRBV30 with TRBJ1-1; D possibly corresponds to TRBD1 (6 bases). The CDR3 consists of 12 residues. Germline V gives CDR1 GTSNPN, CDR2 SVGIG (reference sequence). V was cut by 2 bases and J by 5 bases, with 9 bases left in between.

This sequence joins TRBV4-2 and TRBJ2-7; D not resolved. CDR1 and CDR2 (germline): LGHNA, YNFKEQ. The CDR3 consists of 12 residues. V shed 1 base and J shed 2 bases, with 3 bases lying between them. The CDR3 DNA reads as TGTGCCAGCAGCCAAGGCGCCTACGAGCAGTACTTC. It yields the protein CASSQGAYEQYF.

The rearrangement links TRBV15 to TRBJ1-2; 9 nucleotides line up with TRBD1. Germline V lookup: CDR1 LNHNV, CDR2 YYDKDF (reference sequence). This CDR3 is 14 amino acids long. J was trimmed by 7 bases and V by 3 bases; bases with no gene match: 6. The chain's CDR3 is CATSREQGAPGYTF. The CDR3 bases are TGTGCCACCAGCAGGGAACAGGGGGCGCCTGGCTACACCTTC.

The rearrangement uses TRBV6-5 and TRBJ2-7; 7 bases are a match to TRBD1. Trimming cost V 2 bases and J 3 bases; bases outside gene matches: 1. CDR1 and CDR2 from the germline V gene are MNHEY and SVGAGI. The CDR3 covers 13 residues. Here the CDR3 reads CASSYAGGYEQYF. Written as DNA, the CDR3 is TGTGCCAGCAGTTACGCAGGGGGCTACGAGCAGTACTTC.

This clone appeared once. The genes are TRBV7-9 and TRBJ2-5; 14 positions match TRBD2. The J call may be in error: the DNA end matches TRBJ2-7 better. This CDR3 contains 16 residues. Per germline, CDR1 SEHNR and CDR2 FQNEAQ (reference sequence). The CDR3 nucleotides are TGTGCCAGCAGCCCTCCGACTAGCGGGGGGGCCTACGAGCAGTACTTC. Translating it yields CASSPPTSGGAYEQYF.

The chain carries TRBV28 and TRBJ2-7; a weak D match, TRBD2 (6 bases). Trimming left V 3 bases short and J 7 bases short, with 10 bases between. The CDR3 sequence is 12 residues long. Per germline, CDR1 MDHEN and CDR2 SYDVKM. The CDR3 sequence is CASSLGGWEQYF. The CDR3, as DNA: TGTGCCAGCAGTTTGGGGGGATGGGAGCAGTACTTC.

The chain joins TRBV5-4 to TRBJ1-1; 7 positions match TRBD1. After removal of 4 bases from V and 7 bases from J, the junction contained 7 bases not matched to a gene. Germline CDR1 reads SGHNT; CDR2 reads YYREEE (reference sequence). The CDR3 is 13 amino acids. The CDR3 reads CASSPSRGSEAFF. CDR3 sequence (DNA): TGTGCCAGCAGCCCTTCCAGGGGGAGTGAAGCTTTCTTT. Together with reference TRBV5-4 and TRBJ1-1, the CDR3 gives the full variable domain: ETGVTQSPTHLIKTRGQQVTLRCSSQSGHNTVSWYQQALGQGPQFIFQYYREEENGRGNFPPRFSGLQFPNYSSELNVNALELDDSALYLCASSPSRGSEAFFGQGTRLTVV.

The V call is TRBV10-1, the J call TRBJ2-1; 11 nucleotides line up with TRBD2. The germline V gene encodes CDR1 WNHNN and CDR2 SYGVQD (reference sequence). The CDR3 sequence is 16 residues long. V was clipped by 3 bases and J by 5 bases; unmatched bases: 6. DNA for the CDR3: TGCGCCAGCAGTGACCAAGGGACTAGCGGCCACAATGAGCAGTTCTTC. Protein sequence: CASSDQGTSGHNEQFF.

V is TRBV2 and J is TRBJ1-1; 7 nucleotides line up with TRBD1. The V segment lost 11 bases and the J segment 4 bases; nucleotides outside the gene matches: 7. The V gene's germline CDR1 is SNHLY and CDR2 FYNNEI. The CDR3 totals 12 residues. This CDR3 reads CASKPGGTEAFF. The CDR3 coding sequence is TGTGCCTCTAAGCCAGGGGGCACTGAAGCTTTCTTT.

The chain joins TRBV5-1 to TRBJ2-6, with 11 bases aligning to TRBD2. The trim removed 0 bases at V and 1 base at J, leaving 6 bases unmatched. CDR1 SGHRS and CDR2 YFSETQ come from the germline V gene. The CDR3 spans 19 residues. The CDR3 nucleotides read TGCGCCAGCAGCTTGGGCCCACTAGCGGGAGCTTCTGGGGCCAACGTCCTGACTTTC. It codes for CASSLGPLAGASGANVLTF.

J is TRBJ2-1 and V is TRBV6-5; D possibly corresponds to TRBD2 (7 bases). This CDR3 comprises 13 residues. Trimming stripped 7 bases from V and 5 bases from J, with 12 bases between. Per germline, CDR1 MNHEY and CDR2 SVGAGI. This CDR3 is CASMGGQDNEQFF. CDR3 nucleotide sequence: TGTGCCAGCATGGGGGGGCAGGACAATGAGCAGTTCTTC.

The chain recombines TRBV27 with TRBJ2-7, with 9 bases that match TRBD2. This CDR3 comprises 16 residues. The germline V gene encodes CDR1 MNHEY and CDR2 SMNVEV (reference sequence). With 6 bases clipped from V and 4 bases from J, the junction kept 13 bases outside the gene matches. The CDR3 protein is CASSRTTRSGGYEQYF. DNA of the CDR3: TGTGCCAGCAGCCGGACAACTCGTAGCGGGGGATACGAGCAGTACTTC.

The CDR3 DNA is TGTGCCATCAGTGAGTCCGGGACAGGGGGCAGCGGGAATCAGCCCCAGCATTTT. Protein: CAISESGTGGSGNQPQHF. The chain is built from TRBV10-3 and TRBJ1-5; 12 bases are a match to TRBD1. The germline V gene encodes CDR1 ENHRY and CDR2 SYGVKD. The CDR3 is 18 amino acids. V lost 0 bases to trimming and J lost 4 bases; unmatched junction nucleotides: 7.

The genes are TRBV5-1 and TRBJ1-4; TRBD1 agrees at 11 bases. The CDR3 has 16 residues. In germline, CDR1 is SGHRS, CDR2 YFSETQ. V was pared by 4 bases and J by 1 base, with 3 bases of the junction left unmatched. CDR3 DNA sequence: TGCGCCAGCAGCCCGGGACAGGGGGAAACTAATGAAAAACTGTTTTTT. Its translation: CASSPGQGETNEKLFF.

Note on this clone: The sample carries other DNA sequences with the same CDR3. V and J are TRBV7-2 and TRBJ2-7, with D maybe TRBD1 (6 bases). V was shortened by 0 bases and J by 1 base, with 19 bases between the two germline ends. This CDR3 comprises 18 residues. Germline-derived CDR1 and CDR2 are SGHTA and FQGNSA. CDR3 DNA: TGTGCCAGCAGCTTAGCGAGGGTTCTGCCAGGGGAATCCTACGAGCAGTACTTC. The encoded protein is CASSLARVLPGESYEQYF.

This clone came up once. This chain links TRBV5-1 with TRBJ2-2; TRBD1 is a possible D gene (5 bases). The V end was cut by 7 bases, the J end by 0 bases, with 10 bases between. The CDR3 is 14 amino acids. The germline V gene has CDR1 SGHRS and CDR2 YFSETQ. The CDR3 coding sequence is TGCGCCAGCCGGACACTCCCGAACACCGGGGAGCTGTTTTTT. The encoded protein is CASRTLPNTGELFF.

The chain joins TRBV15 to TRBJ1-1, with a weak D call TRBD1 (5 bases). CDR1 is LNHNV, CDR2 YYDKDF, per germline (reference sequence). V lost 0 bases and J 0 bases, leaving 14 bases between the germline ends. This CDR3 has 17 residues. The CDR3 sequence is CATSRDLWGEVNTEAFF. The DNA of the CDR3 is TGTGCCACCAGCAGAGATCTTTGGGGGGAAGTGAACACTGAAGCTTTCTTT. Variable domain in full (rest from reference TRBV15 and TRBJ1-1): DAMVIQNPRYQVTQFGKPVTLSCSQTLNHNVMYWYQQKSSQAPKLLFHYYDKDFNNEADTPDNFQSRRPNTSFCFLDIRSPGLGDTAMYLCATSRDLWGEVNTEAFFGQGTRLTVV.

The chain joins TRBV25-1 to TRBJ2-5; TRBD2 might be the D (7 bases). Germline lookup yields CDR1 MGHDK and CDR2 SYGVNS. V lost 6 bases, J lost 4 bases, and 15 bases lay in between. The CDR3 extends over 14 amino acids. The chain's CDR3 is CASRGVGGGETQYF. The CDR3 DNA is TGTGCCAGCAGGGGGGTAGGGGGGGGAGAGACCCAGTACTTC.

The chain links TRBV19 to TRBJ1-2; tentative D call: TRBD1 (6 bases). The CDR3 length is 14 residues. V lost 7 bases to trimming and J lost 4 bases, with 16 bases between them. Per the germline V gene, CDR1 is LNHDA and CDR2 is SQIVND (reference sequence). The CDR3 nucleotides are TGTGCCAGTACCCTCGGGATGGGGGCCTATGGCTACACCTTC. The encoded protein is CASTLGMGAYGYTF.

V is TRBV27 and J is TRBJ2-1; 7 bases are shared with TRBD2. V trimming: 5 bases; J trimming: 6 bases; junction bases outside the gene matches: 19. The CDR3 runs to 18 residues. Germline CDR1 and CDR2: MNHEY and SMNVEV (reference sequence). The CDR3 nucleotides are TGTGCCAGCAGTCCACTACAGCCAGGACTAGAAGTTCGCAATGAGCAGTTCTTC. Translating gives CASSPLQPGLEVRNEQFF.

The genes are TRBV27 and TRBJ1-2; TRBD1 aligns across 9 bases. CDR3 size: 18 residues. Germline V gene lookup returns CDR1 MNHEY and CDR2 SMNVEV (reference sequence). Unmatched junction bases numbered 8, after V lost 0 bases and J lost 0 bases. CDR3: CASSLSGQGTDTNYGYTF. CDR3 sequence (DNA): TGTGCCAGCAGTTTATCGGGACAGGGCACAGATACTAACTATGGCTACACCTTC.

The rearrangement uses TRBV27 and TRBJ2-7; tentatively, D is TRBD2 (5 bases). Looked up from germline, CDR1 is MNHEY and CDR2 is SMNVEV (reference sequence). V lost 4 bases and J 2 bases, leaving 15 bases between the germline ends. The CDR3 length is 15 residues. The CDR3 protein is CASSSQVTSTYEQYF. The CDR3 nucleotides are TGTGCCAGCAGTTCACAAGTTACTAGTACCTACGAGCAGTACTTC.

V is TRBV10-1 and J is TRBJ2-7, with 9 bases matching TRBD2. Per germline, CDR1 WNHNN and CDR2 SYGVQD (reference sequence). V was clipped by 0 bases and J by 5 bases; unmatched bases: 8. This CDR3 comprises 16 residues. The CDR3 loop is CASSESASGILNEQYF. The DNA for the CDR3 is TGCGCCAGCAGTGAGTCGGCTAGCGGGATTTTGAACGAGCAGTACTTC.

This chain connects TRBV21-1 to TRBJ2-4; TRBD2 reflects the table's D call only, with no check against the DNA. TRBV21-1 is classified as a pseudogene. The CDR3 is 13 amino acids. The CDR3 DNA sequence: TGTGCCAATTTGGTCCCGGGCAAAAACATTCAGTACTTC. Residues: CANLVPGKNIQYF.